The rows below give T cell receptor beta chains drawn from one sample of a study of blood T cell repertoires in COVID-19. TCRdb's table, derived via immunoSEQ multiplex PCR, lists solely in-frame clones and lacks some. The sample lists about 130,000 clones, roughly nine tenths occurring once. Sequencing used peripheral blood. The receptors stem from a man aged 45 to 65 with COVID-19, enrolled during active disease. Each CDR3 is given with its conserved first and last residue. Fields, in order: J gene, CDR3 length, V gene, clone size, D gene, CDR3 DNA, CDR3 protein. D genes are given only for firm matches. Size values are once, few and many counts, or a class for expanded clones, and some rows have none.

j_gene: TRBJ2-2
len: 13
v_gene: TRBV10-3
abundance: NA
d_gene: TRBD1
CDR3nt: TGTGCCACAACAGGGGCCGCCACCGGGGAGCTGTTTTTT
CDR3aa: CATTGAATGELFF

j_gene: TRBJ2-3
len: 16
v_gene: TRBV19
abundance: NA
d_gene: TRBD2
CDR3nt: TGTGCCAGTAGTACCTCTAGCGGGGGTAGCACAGATACGCAGTATTTT
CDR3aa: CASSTSSGGSTDTQYF

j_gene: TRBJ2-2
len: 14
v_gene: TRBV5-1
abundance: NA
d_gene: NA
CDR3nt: TGCGCCAGCACCAAGACAGAGAACACCGGGGAGCTGTTTTTT
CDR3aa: CASTKTENTGELFF

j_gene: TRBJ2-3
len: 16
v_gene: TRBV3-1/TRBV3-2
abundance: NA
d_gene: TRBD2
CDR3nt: TGTGCCAGCAGCCTCGGGACTAGCGGGAACACAGATACGCAGTATTTT
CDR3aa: CASSLGTSGNTDTQYF

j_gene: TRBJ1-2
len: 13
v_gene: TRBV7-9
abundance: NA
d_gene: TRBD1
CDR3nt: TGTGCCAGCAGCTTAGGACAGGGGTATCGCTACACCTTC
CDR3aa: CASSLGQGYRYTF

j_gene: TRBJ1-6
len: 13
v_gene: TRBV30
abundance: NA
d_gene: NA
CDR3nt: TGTGCCTGGACAACAGGGCTTGGGACACCCCTCCACTTT
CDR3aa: CAWTTGLGTPLHF

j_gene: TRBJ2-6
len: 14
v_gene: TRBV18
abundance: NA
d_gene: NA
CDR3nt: TGTGCCAGCTCACGCGCGGAAGGGGCCAACGTCCTGACTTTC
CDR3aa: CASSRAEGANVLTF

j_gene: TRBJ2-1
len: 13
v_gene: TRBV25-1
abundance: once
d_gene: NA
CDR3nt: TGTGCCAGCAGTAACAGCCTGATCAATGAGCAGTTCTTC
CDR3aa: CASSNSLINEQFF

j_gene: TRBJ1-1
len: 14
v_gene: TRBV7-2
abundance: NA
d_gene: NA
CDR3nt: TGTGCCAGCAGCTCGACGATGGGGGCCACTGAAGCTTTCTTT
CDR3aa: CASSSTMGATEAFF

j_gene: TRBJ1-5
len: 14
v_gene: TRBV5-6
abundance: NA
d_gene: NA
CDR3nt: TGTGCCAGCAGCTTCACCGGTTCAGGGCAGCCCCAGCATTTT
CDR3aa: CASSFTGSGQPQHF

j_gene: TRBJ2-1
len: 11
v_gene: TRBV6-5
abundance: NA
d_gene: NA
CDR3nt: TGTGCCAGCAGTAGAGCTGGTGAGCAGTTCTTC
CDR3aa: CASSRAGEQFF

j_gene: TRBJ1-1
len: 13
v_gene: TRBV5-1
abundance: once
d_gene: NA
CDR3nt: TGCGCCAGCAGCTTGTTGGGCGGGTCTGAAGCTTTCTTT
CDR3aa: CASSLLGGSEAFF

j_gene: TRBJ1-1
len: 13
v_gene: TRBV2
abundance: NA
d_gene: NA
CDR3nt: TGTGCCAGCAGGGCCTATACAGGGTCGGGAGCTTTCTTT
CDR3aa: CASRAYTGSGAFF

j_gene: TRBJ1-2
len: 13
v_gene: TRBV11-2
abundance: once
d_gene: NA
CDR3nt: TGTGCCAGCAGCGCCAACGGAGGTTATGGCTACACCTTC
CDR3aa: CASSANGGYGYTF

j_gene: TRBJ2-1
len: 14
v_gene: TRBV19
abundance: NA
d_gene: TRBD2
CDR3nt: TGTGCCACCCAACTAGCGGGAGGGTACAATGAGCAGTTCTTC
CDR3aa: CATQLAGGYNEQFF

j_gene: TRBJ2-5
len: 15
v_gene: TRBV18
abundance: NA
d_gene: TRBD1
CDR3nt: TGTGCCAGCTCACCAAGGCAGGGGGTTCGAGAGACCCAGTACTTC
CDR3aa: CASSPRQGVRETQYF

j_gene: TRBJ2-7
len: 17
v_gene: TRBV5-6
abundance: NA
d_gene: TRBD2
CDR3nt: TGTGCCAGCAGCTGGGCGTCCGGGACTAGCGGTATGCGGGAGCAGTACTTC
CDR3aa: CASSWASGTSGMREQYF

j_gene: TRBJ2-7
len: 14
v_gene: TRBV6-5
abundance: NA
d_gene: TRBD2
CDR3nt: TGTGCCAGCAGTTACGCTAGCGGGAACAACGAGCAGTACTTC
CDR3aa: CASSYASGNNEQYF

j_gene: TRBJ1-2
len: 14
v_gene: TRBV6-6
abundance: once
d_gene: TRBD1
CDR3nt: TGTGCCAGCAGTAGGGACAGGGTCAGTGGCGGCTACACCTTC
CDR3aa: CASSRDRVSGGYTF

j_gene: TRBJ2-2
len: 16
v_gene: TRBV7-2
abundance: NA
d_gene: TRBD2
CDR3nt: TGTGCCAGCAGTAAAGGACTAGCGGGAGGCCCCGGGGAGCTGTTTTTT
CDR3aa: CASSKGLAGGPGELFF

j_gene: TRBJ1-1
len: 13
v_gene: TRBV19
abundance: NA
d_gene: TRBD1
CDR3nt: TGTGCCAGTAGTACGGGACAGATCACTGAAGCTTTCTTT
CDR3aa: CASSTGQITEAFF

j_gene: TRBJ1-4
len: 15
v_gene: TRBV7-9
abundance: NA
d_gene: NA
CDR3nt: TGTGCCAGCAGCTTAGGCTGGGGGGCTAATGAAAAACTGTTTTTT
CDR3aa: CASSLGWGANEKLFF

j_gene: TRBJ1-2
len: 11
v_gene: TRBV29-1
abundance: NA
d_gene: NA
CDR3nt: TGCAGCGCAGGTAGGGAGGAGAGCTACACCTTC
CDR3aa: CSAGREESYTF

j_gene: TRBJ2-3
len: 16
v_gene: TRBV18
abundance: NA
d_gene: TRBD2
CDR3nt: TGTGCCAGCTCAGGAGGACTAGCGGGAGTTAGTGGTACGCAGTATTTT
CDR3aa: CASSGGLAGVSGTQYF

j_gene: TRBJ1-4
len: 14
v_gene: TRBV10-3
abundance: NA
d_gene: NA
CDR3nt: TGTGCCATCAGTGCCCAGGCGGGTTCCGAAAAACTGTTTTTT
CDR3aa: CAISAQAGSEKLFF

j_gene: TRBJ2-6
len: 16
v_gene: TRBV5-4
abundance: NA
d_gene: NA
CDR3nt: TGTGCCAGCAGCTTGGTGCAGATCTCTGGGGCCAACGTCCTGACTTTC
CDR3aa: CASSLVQISGANVLTF

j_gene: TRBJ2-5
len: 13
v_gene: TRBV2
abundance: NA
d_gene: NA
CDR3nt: TGTGCCAGCACCATGGGCGACCCAGAGACCCAGTACTTC
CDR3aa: CASTMGDPETQYF

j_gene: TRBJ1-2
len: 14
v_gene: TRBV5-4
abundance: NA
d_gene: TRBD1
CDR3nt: TGTGCCAGCAGCTCCGGGACAGGGATCTATGGCTACACCTTC
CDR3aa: CASSSGTGIYGYTF

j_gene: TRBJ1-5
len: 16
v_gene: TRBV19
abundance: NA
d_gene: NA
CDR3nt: TGTGCCAGTCACCTGGGGGCAGGGGCTGGCAATCAGCCCCAGCATTTT
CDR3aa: CASHLGAGAGNQPQHF

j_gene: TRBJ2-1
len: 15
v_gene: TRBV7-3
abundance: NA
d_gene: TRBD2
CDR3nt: TGTGCCAGCAGCTTATGGGCGGGAGTACACAATGAGCAGTTCTTC
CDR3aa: CASSLWAGVHNEQFF

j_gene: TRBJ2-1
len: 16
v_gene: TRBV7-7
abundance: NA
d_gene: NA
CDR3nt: TGTGCCAGCAGCTCACGCGCCTCGCGGGACTACAATGAGCAGTTCTTC
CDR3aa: CASSSRASRDYNEQFF

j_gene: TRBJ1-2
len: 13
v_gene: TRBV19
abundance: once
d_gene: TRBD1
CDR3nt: TGTGCCAGCTCGACAGGGGGCAACTATGGCTACACCTTC
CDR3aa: CASSTGGNYGYTF

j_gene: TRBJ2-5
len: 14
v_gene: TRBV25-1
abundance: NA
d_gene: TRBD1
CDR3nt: TGTGCCAGCAGTGCCGACAGGGTAGTGGAGACCCAGTACTTC
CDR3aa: CASSADRVVETQYF

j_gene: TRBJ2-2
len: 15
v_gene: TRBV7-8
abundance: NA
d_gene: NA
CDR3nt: TGTGCCAGCAGCCCCCTAGCGTCGAACACCGGGGAGCTGTTTTTT
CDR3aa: CASSPLASNTGELFF

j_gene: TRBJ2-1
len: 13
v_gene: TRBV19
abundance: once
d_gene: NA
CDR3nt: TGTGCCAGTAGTCGAGATAACTACAATGAGCAGTTCTTC
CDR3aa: CASSRDNYNEQFF

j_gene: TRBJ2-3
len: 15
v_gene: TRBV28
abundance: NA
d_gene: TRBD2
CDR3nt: TGTGCCAGCAGTTTAGGCGGGAGCGAGGCAGATACGCAGTATTTT
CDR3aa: CASSLGGSEADTQYF

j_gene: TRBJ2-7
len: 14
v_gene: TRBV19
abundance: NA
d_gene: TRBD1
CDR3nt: TGTGCCAGTAGCCTTACAGGGGGGTTCGACGAGCAGTACTTC
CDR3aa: CASSLTGGFDEQYF

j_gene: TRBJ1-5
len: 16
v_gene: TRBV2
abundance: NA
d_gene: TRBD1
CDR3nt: TGTGCCAGCAGCATATCAGGGGGTTTTAGCAATCAGCCCCAGCATTTT
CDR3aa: CASSISGGFSNQPQHF

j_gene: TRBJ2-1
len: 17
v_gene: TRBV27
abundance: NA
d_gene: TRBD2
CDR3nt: TGTGCCAGCAGTCTCCGGACTAGCGGGAGGGCCTACAATGAGCAGTTCTTC
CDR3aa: CASSLRTSGRAYNEQFF